This TCR beta chain was sequenced in a study of blood T cell repertoires in COVID-19. Across the whole study: Samples taken during acute and convalescent COVID-19 were collected in the United States, Italy and Spain. Nucleic acid was either cDNA or gDNA, and it came from T cells, B-cell-depleted T cells, or PBMCs.

The CDR3 length is 15 residues. J was trimmed by 2 bases and V by 5 bases; bases with no gene match: 7. The germline V gene has CDR1 SSHAT and CDR2 FNYEAQ (reference sequence). Profiled with immunoSEQ multiplex PCR; TCRdb holds only in-frame clones, not every one. This sample has around 130,000 clones, with about 88% found just once. This clonotype originated in a human donor in a cohort sampled during active COVID-19. The V and J genes are TRBV7-7 and TRBJ2-5; 8 bases match TRBD1. Sequencing used peripheral blood. The CDR3 bases are TGTGCCAGCAGCGTAGGGACAGGTGGGCAAGAGACCCAGTACTTC. This encodes CASSVGTGGQETQYF.